These T cell receptor beta chains were read from a single sample in a study of CD8+CD57+ T cells in acquired aplastic anemia. MiXCR was run by TCRdb on the reads, yielding one entry per CDR3 protein. This repertoire shows around 190,000 distinct CDR3 sequences, roughly half found once; its top ten account for approximately 15%. Specimen: sorted CD4+, CD8+, or CD8+CD57+ T cells (not recorded which) from PBMCs. The receptors originated from a human donor in good health, serving as a control. Both conserved end residues are part of each CDR3. Some rows mark clone size as missing; the rest say once, few, many or name a class of expanded clone.

j_gene | v_gene | abundance | CDR3aa
TRBJ1-5 | TRBV11-2 | NA | CASSPTSSNQPQHF
TRBJ2-2 | TRBV4-2 | NA | CASSQVEFTGELFF
TRBJ1-1 | TRBV9 | many | CASSVSGVSEAFF
TRBJ2-3 | TRBV2 | NA | CASSGTGSSTDTQYF
TRBJ1-2 | TRBV7-2 | once | CASSSFLGLNYGYTF
TRBJ2-7 | TRBV15 | once | CATSRGTGAASEQYF
TRBJ1-4 | TRBV6-5 | NA | CASSYSGPRGTGEKLFF
TRBJ1-4 | TRBV2 | many | CASSALRETNEKLFF
TRBJ2-1 | TRBV11-2 | many | CASSLGGRAYNEQFF
TRBJ1-2 | TRBV24-1 | once | CATLDNLNYGYTF
TRBJ1-6 | TRBV29-1 | NA | CSVGTLGSPLHF
TRBJ1-1 | TRBV7-3 | NA | CASSLDRLTEAFF
TRBJ1-1 | TRBV7-6 | NA | CASSLDSQQAFF
TRBJ2-1 | TRBV7-3 | NA | CASSEVTGSNEQFF
TRBJ1-1 | TRBV5-6 | many | CASSLGPLTGGGAFF
TRBJ2-3 | TRBV7-6 | NA | CASSLERADTQYF
TRBJ1-2 | TRBV20-1 | once | CSARPGQESYGYTF
TRBJ2-4 | TRBV29-1 | many | CSVTLAGGRNIQYF
TRBJ2-4 | TRBV6-6 | many | CATLTSGGVGVQYF
TRBJ1-5 | TRBV15 | NA | CATKSVQPQHF
TRBJ1-6 | TRBV7-3 | once | CASSRTSGNSPLHF
TRBJ1-2 | TRBV10-3 | NA | CAISESRGLPSSGYTF
TRBJ1-2 | TRBV25-1 | NA | CASSRTESLYGYTF
TRBJ2-3 | TRBV20-1 | once | CSARSEADTQYF
TRBJ1-1 | TRBV19 | NA | CASSIAHGVPNTEAFF
TRBJ1-1 | TRBV9 | NA | CASSVGGPRNTEAFF
TRBJ1-1 | TRBV7-9 | NA | CAIPGWIAFF
TRBJ2-7 | TRBV29-1 | many | CSVEGDRAGEQYF
TRBJ1-4 | TRBV7-9 | many | CASSGTGGGSNEKLFF
TRBJ2-2 | TRBV7-3 | NA | CASSPPPGTNTGELFF
TRBJ2-7 | TRBV7-2 | NA | CASRGQASYEQYF
TRBJ2-3 | TRBV7-8 | many | CASSLPGTASTDTQYF
TRBJ2-7 | TRBV2 | NA | CASTLAGGQGYF
TRBJ1-5 | TRBV6-1 | NA | CASSRHTEGHQPQHF
TRBJ1-1 | TRBV2 | NA | CASSDMGREAFF
TRBJ1-5 | TRBV2 | many | CASCYDNQPQHF
TRBJ1-3 | TRBV15 | many | CATSRDRVFSGNTIYF
TRBJ1-2 | TRBV10-3 | NA | CAISRTGTFGRGYTF
TRBJ1-2 | TRBV19 | NA | CASVDRSYGYTF
TRBJ2-5 | TRBV12-3/TRBV12-4 | many | CASSLYRGQETQYF
TRBJ1-2 | TRBV20-1 | NA | CSARDREGEHGYTF
TRBJ2-7 | TRBV7-8 | NA | CASKSGGAYEQYF
TRBJ2-7 | TRBV7-2 | NA | CASSLVGNQNQPQQYF
TRBJ2-1 | TRBV7-2 | few | CASSFIGRGYEQFF
TRBJ1-2 | TRBV6-5 | many | CASSLMTGGDYGYTF
TRBJ2-7 | TRBV7-9 | few | CASSVGQSLGSEQYF
TRBJ1-3 | TRBV25-1 | NA | CASSPPGRGRDISRGNTIYF
TRBJ1-1 | TRBV10-3 | NA | CAISMVLQKDTEAFF
TRBJ1-2 | TRBV25-1 | NA | CASSAPGTTNYGYTF
TRBJ2-2 | TRBV5-1 | many | CASSPTGTKYTGELFF
TRBJ1-2 | TRBV15 | many | CATSRGDRECTF
TRBJ1-2 | TRBV20-1 | NA | CSASRDATGNGYTF
TRBJ1-5 | TRBV2 | NA | CASNQGIQPQHF
TRBJ2-7 | TRBV15 | once | CATSRVRSYEQYF
TRBJ1-2 | TRBV5-1 | once | CASSLEGTDPYGYTF